The clone carrying this TCR beta chain occurred a few times. These data come from a study of blood T cell repertoires in COVID-19. The overall study: Researchers got acute and convalescent COVID-19 samples from the United States, Italy and Spain. The analysed material was cDNA or gDNA that came from T cells, B-cell-depleted T cells, or PBMCs.

As originally analysed: Reference gene primer amplification in the assay estimated nucleated cell counts. Profiling relied on immunoSEQ multiplex PCR, and the TCRdb table lists in-frame clones only, not all of them. That table gives V, J and clone size, and the DNA gave D and trimming. In the table there are about 94,000 clones, roughly 80% of which are singletons. Germline loops: CDR1 SGHTA, CDR2 FQGNSA. This CDR3 contains 13 residues. Trimming left V 3 bases short and J 8 bases short, with 11 bases between. Input material: peripheral blood. This receptor was obtained from a man in his sixties with acute or convalescent COVID-19. The chain is built from TRBV7-2 and TRBJ1-3; a possible D gene is TRBD1 (5 bases). CDR3 nucleotides: TGTGCCAGCAGCTTTGTCCAGGGTGACACCATATATTTT. Protein product: CASSFVQGDTIYF.